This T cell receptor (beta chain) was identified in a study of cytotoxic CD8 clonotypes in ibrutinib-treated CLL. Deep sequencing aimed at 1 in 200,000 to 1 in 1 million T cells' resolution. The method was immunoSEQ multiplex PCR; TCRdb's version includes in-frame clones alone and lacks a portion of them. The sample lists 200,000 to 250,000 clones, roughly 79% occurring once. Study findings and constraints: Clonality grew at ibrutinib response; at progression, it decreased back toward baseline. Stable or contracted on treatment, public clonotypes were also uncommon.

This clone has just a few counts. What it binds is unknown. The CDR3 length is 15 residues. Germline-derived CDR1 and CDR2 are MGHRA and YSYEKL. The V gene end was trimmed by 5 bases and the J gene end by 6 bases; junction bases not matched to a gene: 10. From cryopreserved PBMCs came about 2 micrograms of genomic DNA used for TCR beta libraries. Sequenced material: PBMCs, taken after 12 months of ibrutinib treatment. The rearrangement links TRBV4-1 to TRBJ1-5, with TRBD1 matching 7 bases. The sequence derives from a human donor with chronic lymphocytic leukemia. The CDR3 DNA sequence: TGCGCCAGCAGCAGATCGACAGGGTTGGGTCAGCCCCAGCATTTT. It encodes CASSRSTGLGQPQHF.